Shown below are 27 T cell receptor beta chains from a single sample sequenced in a study of CD8 T cells in ankylosing spondylitis. Study results and limitations: What seemed typical of ankylosing spondylitis blood was a TCR beta motif built from roughly 8 highly homologous variants.

Via MiXCR, TCRdb re-called the 5' RACE reads, giving one row per CDR3 protein. The sample shows 390,000 or so distinct CDR3 sequences, about a fifth of them seen only once. Their recognized antigens are unknown. Sequencing was done on a sample of blood, either unsorted or a sorted T cell fraction (not recorded which). These receptor sequences come from a male donor with ankylosing spondylitis.

As regards this clonotype: The CDR3 carries no conserved terminal phenylalanine or tryptophan, so it likely arises from a read error. V and J are TRBV20-1 and TRBJ2-3, with D maybe TRBD2 (5 bases). Germline V lookup: CDR1 DFQATT, CDR2 SNEGSKA (reference sequence). The CDR3 runs to 14 residues. Trimming left V 1 base short and J 3 bases short, with 11 bases between. This CDR3 reads CSARVAGITDTQYL. The CDR3 coding sequence is TGCAGTGCTAGAGTGGCCGGGATAACAGATACGCAGTATTTA.

The V and J genes are TRBV25-1 and TRBJ2-1; D uncertain. The CDR3 totals 14 residues. Germline V gene sequence: CDR1 MGHDK, CDR2 SYGVNS. V was cut by 6 bases and J by 1 base, with 10 bases left in between. The CDR3 loop reads CASRALGSYNEQFF. CDR3 bases: TGTGCCAGCAGAGCCCTGGGTTCCTACAATGAGCAGTTCTTC.

The CDR3 is CASSLGWSVQPQHF. CDR3 sequence (DNA): TGTGCCAGCAGCTTAGGCTGGTCAGTCCAGCCCCAGCATTTT. The chain recombines TRBV7-2 with TRBJ1-5; no firm D call. Looked up from germline, CDR1 is SGHTA and CDR2 is FQGNSA. V lost 1 base and J lost 7, with 11 bases in between. The CDR3 has 14 residues.

This chain links TRBV7-2 with TRBJ1-1, with D hard to call. Germline V gene lookup returns CDR1 SGHTA and CDR2 FQGNSA. The CDR3 length is 15 residues. Trimming took 3 bases from V and 3 from J, leaving 14 bases between them. CDR3 amino acids: CASSFRPGPYTEAFF. CDR3 DNA: TGTGCCAGCAGCTTCCGTCCCGGGCCTTACACTGAAGCTTTCTTT.

The CDR3 spells CASGRATRDGYTF. For the CDR3, the DNA is TGTGCCAGCGGCAGGGCGACCCGGGATGGCTACACCTTC. This chain connects TRBV9 to TRBJ1-2, with D possibly matching TRBD1 (5 bases). The CDR3 runs 13 residues. Germline V CDR1 and CDR2: SGDLS, YYNGEE. The germline V and J ends were trimmed by 7 bases and 6 bases, with 16 bases remaining between them.

The CDR3 sequence is CATSDFASGRLGEQFF. Here the CDR3 DNA reads TGTGCCACCAGTGATTTCGCAAGCGGGAGGTTGGGTGAGCAGTTCTTC. The chain couples TRBV24-1 to TRBJ2-1, with TRBD2 identical over 9 bases. Germline V gene sequence: CDR1 KGHDR, CDR2 SFDVKD. The CDR3 has 16 amino acids. V trimming: 1 base; J trimming: 9 bases; junction bases outside the gene matches: 9.

In this sample, this clonotype turned up a few times. The chain recombines TRBV6-2 or TRBV6-3 with TRBJ2-5; D is undetermined. The germline gives CDR1 MNHEY, CDR2 SVGEGT. This CDR3 is built from 13 residues. V lost 2 bases and J 4 bases, leaving 8 bases between the germline ends. The CDR3 spells CASSYRPPETQYF. The DNA of the CDR3 is TGTGCCAGCAGTTACCGTCCCCCAGAGACCCAGTACTTC.

CDR3 nucleotides: TGTGCCAGCAGCTTATTGGGGAATAACTATGGCTACACCTTC. Amino acid sequence: CASSLLGNNYGYTF. V is TRBV7-2 and J is TRBJ1-2; D is undetermined. The CDR3 consists of 14 residues. Germline CDR1 is SGHTA and CDR2 is FQGNSA. The ends were cut back, 2 bases at V and 1 base at J, with 8 bases in the middle.

The sample holds a few counts of this clonotype. V is TRBV6-1 and J is TRBJ2-2; 7 nucleotides line up with TRBD2. Germline CDR1 and CDR2: MNHNS and SASEGT. CDR3 length equals 16 residues. Germline trimming cut 6 bases from V and 0 bases from J; bases unmatched to any gene: 7. As DNA, the CDR3 is TGTGCCAGCAGCCCCTGGGGGGGTACGAACACCGGGGAGCTGTTTTTT. The encoded protein is CASSPWGGTNTGELFF.

The rearrangement links TRBV6-1 to TRBJ2-1; 10 bases fit TRBD2. The CDR3 length is 15 residues. The trim removed 6 bases at V and 7 bases at J, leaving 9 bases unmatched. CDR1 MNHNS and CDR2 SASEGT come from the germline V gene. The CDR3 here is CASRGTSVPRNEQFF. Here the CDR3 DNA reads TGTGCCAGCAGGGGGACTAGCGTACCCCGTAATGAGCAGTTCTTC.

The rearrangement joins TRBV10-3 to TRBJ2-7; no clear D. CDR3 length: 15 residues. Germline V CDR1 and CDR2: ENHRY, SYGVKD. Trimming shortened V by 3 bases and J by 0 bases, and 12 bases separated the two germline ends. CDR3 DNA sequence: TGTGCCATCAGTGATAGGACCCTGACCTCCTACGAGCAGTACTTC. Translated, it gives CAISDRTLTSYEQYF.

The V call is TRBV29-1, the J call TRBJ1-1, with D unclear. V was trimmed by 1 base and J by 5 bases, leaving 11 bases between them. This CDR3 comprises 13 residues. Germline CDR1 and CDR2: SQVTM and ANQGSEA. The CDR3 DNA reads as TGCAGCGTTGAAGGGACCCTGGGGACTGAAGCTTTCTTT. Amino acids: CSVEGTLGTEAFF.

This clonotype appeared a few times. Mismatch with germline at one junction end may stem from a read error. The gene calls are TRBV7-9 and TRBJ2-1; 9 bases agree with TRBD2. Germline V gene data show CDR1 as SEHNR and CDR2 as FQNEAQ (reference sequence). The CDR3 extends over 15 amino acids. The CDR3: CASTLGLASYNEQFF. The CDR3 bases are TGTGCCAGCACCTTAGGACTAGCGAGCTACAATGAGCAGTTCTTC.

The V gene is TRBV5-1, the J gene TRBJ2-2, with D unclear. Germline CDR1 is SGHRS and CDR2 is YFSETQ. Trimming removed 0 bases at V and 4 bases at J, with 7 bases between. The CDR3 has 14 residues. CDR3 loop: CASSLDSFTGELFF. The CDR3 DNA reads as TGCGCCAGCAGCTTGGACAGCTTCACCGGGGAGCTGTTTTTT. The variable domain in full, completed from reference TRBV5-1 and TRBJ2-2, reads KAGVTQTPRYLIKTRGQQVTLSCSPISGHRSVSWYQQTPGQGLQFLFEYFSETQRNKGNFPGRFSGRQFSNSRSEMNVSTLELGDSALYLCASSLDSFTGELFFGEGSRLTVL.

The genes are TRBV6-4 and TRBJ2-3, with D maybe TRBD2 (6 bases). The CDR3 is made up of 16 amino acids. In germline, CDR1 is MRHNA, CDR2 SNTAGT. Between the trimmed V and J ends, which lost 3 bases and 10 bases, there was a span of 23 bases. CDR3 sequence: CASSEESGLATVSQYF. The CDR3 bases are TGTGCCAGCAGTGAAGAGTCCGGTCTAGCGACCGTTTCGCAGTATTTT.

V and J are TRBV21-1 and TRBJ2-5; TRBD2 is the table's D call and was not checked against the DNA. TRBV21-1 is a pseudogene locus. CDR3 size: 15 residues. As DNA, the CDR3 is TGTGCCAGCAGCAAAGTAGATAGCGAACAAGAGACCCAGTACTTC. This encodes CASSKVDSEQETQYF.

This clonotype was seen a few times. V gene TRBV14 combines with J gene TRBJ2-1, with 10 bases lining up with TRBD2. J lost 4 bases, V lost 1 base, and 7 bases had no gene match. Germline CDR1 reads SGHDN; CDR2 reads FVKESK. The CDR3 has 17 residues. DNA for the CDR3: TGTGCCAGCAGCCAAGGTAGCGGACTAGCGGTTTACAATGAGCAGTTCTTC. Its translation is CASSQGSGLAVYNEQFF.

This clonotype was observed many times. V and J are TRBV27 and TRBJ2-7; the match to TRBD2 covers 8 bases. The CDR3 is 15 residues long. With 6 bases clipped from V and 4 bases from J, the junction kept 11 bases outside the gene matches. Germline V gene lookup returns CDR1 MNHEY and CDR2 SMNVEV (reference sequence). The CDR3 region is CASRPRGRMKYEQYF. The CDR3 nucleotides are TGTGCCAGCAGGCCCCGCGGGAGGATGAAGTACGAGCAGTACTTC.

The chain uses TRBV7-9 and TRBJ2-7, with TRBD1 matching over 9 bases. J gave up 2 bases and V 5 bases, and 10 bases lay outside the gene matches. Germline V gene sequence: CDR1 SEHNR, CDR2 FQNEAQ (reference sequence). The CDR3 spans 16 residues. CDR3 nucleotides: TGTGCCAGCAGCCTAGTGGGACAGGGAAGACCCTACGAGCAGTACTTC. This gives the protein CASSLVGQGRPYEQYF.

The chain combines TRBV5-1 with TRBJ2-3; no clear D gene. The germline V and J ends were trimmed by 6 bases and 6 bases, with 14 bases remaining between them. The germline CDR1 and CDR2 sequences are SGHRS and YFSETQ. This CDR3 spans 13 amino acids. The CDR3 sequence is CASKGAPTDTQYF. For the CDR3, the DNA is TGCGCCAGCAAAGGCGCACCCACGGATACGCAGTATTTT.

This rearrangement joins TRBV9 to TRBJ2-3; 8 bases agree with TRBD2. V shed 2 bases and J 2 bases; nucleotides not matched to a gene: 7. The length of the CDR3 is 16 residues. Per the germline V gene, CDR1 is SGDLS and CDR2 is YYNGEE. The CDR3 region is CASSVGTSVLTDTQYF. The CDR3 DNA sequence: TGTGCCAGCAGCGTGGGGACTAGTGTTCTCACAGATACGCAGTATTTT. The variable domain in full, with the rest retrieved from reference TRBV9 and TRBJ2-3, is DSGVTQTPKHLITATGQRVTLRCSPRSGDLSVYWYQQSLDQGLQFLIQYYNGEERAKGNILERFSAQQFPDLHSELNLSSLELGDSALYFCASSVGTSVLTDTQYFGPGTRLTVL.

The rearrangement uses TRBV29-1 and TRBJ1-1, with TRBD1 matching over 8 bases. The CDR3 extends over 14 amino acids. The J segment lost 5 bases and the V segment lost 7 bases, leaving 12 bases of the junction unmatched. Per germline, CDR1 SQVTM and CDR2 ANQGSEA. DNA of the CDR3: TGCAGCGGCCGATCAGGGGGCGCGGGGACTGAAGCTTTCTTT. Translated: CSGRSGGAGTEAFF.

A remark on this clonotype: This is likely a read error, given that the CDR3 carries no conserved phenylalanine or tryptophan at its end. This rearrangement joins TRBV3-1 to TRBJ2-7; the D gene is possibly TRBD1 (6 bases). The CDR3 consists of 15 residues. CDR1 and CDR2 (germline): LGHDT, YNNKEL (reference sequence). Trimming pared 3 bases from V and 4 bases from J, leaving 16 bases between. CDR3 bases: TGTGCCAGCAGCCAGGCCCTGGGACATCTTTACGAGCAGTACTCC. Its protein is CASSQALGHLYEQYS.

CDR3 in DNA: TGCAGTGCCAGGAAACAGCTTAATGAAAAACTGTTTTTT. Translating gives CSARKQLNEKLFF. The chain uses TRBV20-1 and TRBJ1-4; no clear D. This CDR3 comprises 13 residues. Germline-derived CDR1 and CDR2 are DFQATT and SNEGSKA (reference sequence). Between the trimmed V and J ends, which lost 6 bases and 4 bases, there was a span of 12 bases.

The chain is built from TRBV29-1 and TRBJ1-2; perhaps TRBD1 as D (5 bases). Germline V gene data show CDR1 as SQVTM and CDR2 as ANQGSEA. V lost 2 bases and J 11 bases, leaving 9 bases between the germline ends. The CDR3 is made up of 10 amino acids. The CDR3 region has the DNA TGCAGCGTTGAATGGGGGGGGTACACCTTC. This encodes CSVEWGGYTF.

The V gene is TRBV7-9, the J gene TRBJ1-4, with D uncertain. Looked up from germline, CDR1 is SEHNR and CDR2 is FQNEAQ (reference sequence). Trimming pared 1 base from V and 10 bases from J, leaving 7 bases between. This CDR3 is 12 amino acids long. CDR3 region: CASSLETRKLFF. The DNA for the CDR3 is TGTGCCAGCAGCTTAGAAACTCGAAAACTGTTTTTT.

This clonotype has only a few counts. The V and J genes are TRBV28 and TRBJ1-1, with D uncertain. Trimming removed 3 bases from V and 1 base from J, with 9 bases in between. This CDR3 has 14 residues. Per germline, CDR1 MDHEN and CDR2 SYDVKM. In nucleotides, the CDR3 is TGTGCCAGCAGTTTGAGAAGATCGAACACTGAAGCTTTCTTT. This translates into CASSLRRSNTEAFF.